Below are 9 T cell receptor beta chains sequenced from a single sample in a study of T cells expressing NK-cell markers. TCRdb processed the 5' RACE reads again and assigns one entry to each CDR3 protein, with no DNA. The sample holds a few hundred thousand distinct CDR3 sequences. The sequenced sample was blood T cells: a sorted CD56 or NKG2C T cell subset, CD4+ or CD8+ T cells, or bulk PBMC T cells (not recorded which). All receptors come from a woman aged 50 to 65 in good health.

The chain has TRBV12-3 or TRBV12-4 and TRBJ2-3; TCRdb calls TRBD2, which cannot be checked without DNA. The CDR3 totals 15 residues. The CDR3 region is CASSLQAGPTDTQYF.

This chain uses TRBV6-6 with TRBJ2-2; TCRdb returns TRBD1, unconfirmable since there is no DNA. This CDR3 has 17 residues. The germline V gene encodes CDR1 MNHNY and CDR2 SVGAGI (reference sequence). The CDR3 sequence is CASSYLGPRSNTGELFF.

The chain links TRBV4-1 to TRBJ1-1; TCRdb proposes TRBD1, but this gene call is untestable without DNA. The CDR3 totals 15 residues. From germline, CDR1 is MGHRA and CDR2 YSYEKL. The CDR3 protein is CASSQVGEKGAEAFF.

The chain has TRBV3-1 and TRBJ2-2. There are 17 residues in the CDR3. Germline V gene data show CDR1 as LGHDT and CDR2 as YNNKEL (reference sequence). CDR3 protein: CASSQALPRSDTGELFF. The entire variable domain, with the rest obtained from reference TRBV3-1 and TRBJ2-2, is as follows: DTAVSQTPKYLVTQMGNDKSIKCEQNLGHDTMYWYKQDSKKFLKIMFSYNNKELIINETVPNRFSPKSPDKAHLNLHINSLELGDSAVYFCASSQALPRSDTGELFFGEGSRLTVL.

The V gene is TRBV24-1, the J gene TRBJ2-1. The CDR3 is 13 residues long. Germline CDR1 and CDR2: KGHDR and SFDVKD. This CDR3 reads CATSDTPVNEQFF.

This chain uses TRBV6-1 with TRBJ1-1; TCRdb calls TRBD1, which cannot be checked without DNA. Germline V gene sequence: CDR1 MNHNS, CDR2 SASEGT. The CDR3 loop spans 16 amino acids. CDR3 in amino acids: CATRAGVVSGNTEAFF.

CDR3 sequence: CASSIRGPGNTIYF. The chain employs TRBV19 and TRBJ1-3; TCRdb indicates TRBD1, and absent DNA this call remains unverified. Germline V gene sequence: CDR1 LNHDA, CDR2 SQIVND (reference sequence). This CDR3 comprises 14 residues.

The chain combines TRBV20-1 with TRBJ2-1; TCRdb calls TRBD1, which cannot be checked without DNA. CDR3 length equals 14 residues. The germline V gene has CDR1 DFQATT and CDR2 SNEGSKA (reference sequence). CDR3 amino acids: CSASRTGSYNEQFF.

The chain combines TRBV11-3 with TRBJ2-2; absent DNA, TCRdb's TRBD1 call cannot be checked. The length of the CDR3 is 17 residues. Germline values: CDR1 SGHNT, CDR2 YENEEA. This CDR3 reads CASSSPGQGRDTGELFF.